This TCR beta chain was sequenced in a study of T cell responses to AZD1222 COVID-19 vaccine. This CDR3 is 14 amino acids long. Deletions cut 5 bases from V and 2 bases from J, with 13 bases between. The germline V gene encodes CDR1 SGHRS and CDR2 YFSETQ. Here immunoSEQ multiplex PCR was the method, and the copy in TCRdb shows in-frame clones only, minus some. This table has 150,000 to 200,000 clones, 85% to 90% appearing once. This chain joins TRBV5-1 and TRBJ1-1; TRBD1 might be the D (5 bases). The TCR originated in an adult who received the MenACWY meningococcal vaccine as a control. The starting material was peripheral blood, obtained 28 days after the second dose of the MenACWY control vaccine. This CDR3 is CASRRTPENTEAFF. The CDR3 DNA reads as TGCGCCAGCAGGCGGACACCCGAAAACACTGAAGCTTTCTTT.